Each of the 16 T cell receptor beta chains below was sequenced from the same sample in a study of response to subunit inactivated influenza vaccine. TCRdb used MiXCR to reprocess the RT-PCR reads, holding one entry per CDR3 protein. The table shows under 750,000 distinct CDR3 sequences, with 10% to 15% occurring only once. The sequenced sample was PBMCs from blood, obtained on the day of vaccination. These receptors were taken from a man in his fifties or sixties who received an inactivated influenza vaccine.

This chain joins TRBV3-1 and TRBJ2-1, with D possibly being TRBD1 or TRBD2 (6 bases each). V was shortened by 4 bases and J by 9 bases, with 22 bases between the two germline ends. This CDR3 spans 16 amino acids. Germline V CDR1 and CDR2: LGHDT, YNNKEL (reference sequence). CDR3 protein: CASSRSTLKGGGEQFF. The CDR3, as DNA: TGTGCCAGCAGCCGGAGTACACTAAAGGGGGGTGGTGAGCAGTTCTTC.

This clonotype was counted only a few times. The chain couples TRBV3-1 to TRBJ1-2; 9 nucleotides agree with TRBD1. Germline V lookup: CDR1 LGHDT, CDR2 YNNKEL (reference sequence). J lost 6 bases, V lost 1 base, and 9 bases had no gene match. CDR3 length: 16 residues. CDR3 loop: CASSQAGTGLWDGYTF. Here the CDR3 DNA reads TGTGCCAGCAGCCAAGCTGGGACAGGGCTATGGGATGGCTACACCTTC.

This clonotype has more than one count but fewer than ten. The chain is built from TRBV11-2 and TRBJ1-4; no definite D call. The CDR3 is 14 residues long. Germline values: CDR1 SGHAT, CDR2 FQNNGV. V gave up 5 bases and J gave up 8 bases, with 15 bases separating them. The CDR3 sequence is CASSLEAGYEKLFF. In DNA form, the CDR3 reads TGTGCCAGCAGCCTTGAGGCGGGGTACGAAAAACTGTTTTTT.

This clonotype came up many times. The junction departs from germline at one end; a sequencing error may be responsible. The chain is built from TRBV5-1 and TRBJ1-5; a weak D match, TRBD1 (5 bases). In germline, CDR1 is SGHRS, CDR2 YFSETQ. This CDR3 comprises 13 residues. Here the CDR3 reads CASSLGENQPQHF. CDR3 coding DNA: TGTGCCAGCAGCTTAGGGGAGAATCAGCCCCAGCATTTT.

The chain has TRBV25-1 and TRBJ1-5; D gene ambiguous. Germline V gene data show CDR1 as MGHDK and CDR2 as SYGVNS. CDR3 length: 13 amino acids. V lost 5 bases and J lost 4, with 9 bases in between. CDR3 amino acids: CASSPHGNQPQHF. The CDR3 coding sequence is TGTGCCAGCAGTCCACACGGGAATCAGCCCCAGCATTTT. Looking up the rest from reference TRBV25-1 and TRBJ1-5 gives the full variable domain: EADIYQTPRYLVIGTGKKITLECSQTMGHDKMYWYQQDPGMELHLIHYSYGVNSTEKGDLSSESTVSRIRTEHFPLTLESARPSHTSQYLCASSPHGNQPQHFGDGTRLSIL.

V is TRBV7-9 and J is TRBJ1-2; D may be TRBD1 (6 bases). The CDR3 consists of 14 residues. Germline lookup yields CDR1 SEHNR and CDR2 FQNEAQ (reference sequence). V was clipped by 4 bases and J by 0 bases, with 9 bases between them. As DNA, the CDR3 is TGTGCCAGCAGCTCTACAGGGACTAACTATGGCTACACCTTC. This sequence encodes CASSSTGTNYGYTF.

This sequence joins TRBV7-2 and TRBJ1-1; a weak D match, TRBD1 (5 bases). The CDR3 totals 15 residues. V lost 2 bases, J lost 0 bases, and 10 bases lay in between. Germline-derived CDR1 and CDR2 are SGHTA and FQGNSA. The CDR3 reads CASSLWGEVNTEAFF. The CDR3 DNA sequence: TGTGCCAGCAGCTTATGGGGGGAGGTGAACACTGAAGCTTTCTTT.

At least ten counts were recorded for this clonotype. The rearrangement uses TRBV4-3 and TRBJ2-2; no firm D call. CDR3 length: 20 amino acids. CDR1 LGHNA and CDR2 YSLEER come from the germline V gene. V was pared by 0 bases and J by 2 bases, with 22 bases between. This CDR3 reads CASSQEMYVTSHSNTGELFF. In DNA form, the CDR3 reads TGCGCCAGCAGCCAAGAGATGTATGTGACTTCCCACTCCAACACCGGGGAGCTGTTTTTT.

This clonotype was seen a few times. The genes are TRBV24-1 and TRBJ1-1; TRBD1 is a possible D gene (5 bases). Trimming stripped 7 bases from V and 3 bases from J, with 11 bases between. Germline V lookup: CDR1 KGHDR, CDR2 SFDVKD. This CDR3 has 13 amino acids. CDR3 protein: CATRQGGYTEAFF. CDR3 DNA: TGTGCCACCAGGCAGGGAGGGTACACTGAAGCTTTCTTT.

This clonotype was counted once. CDR3 DNA: TGCGCCAGCAGCGACAGGGGAGACCCAGATACGCAGTATTTT. Protein product: CASSDRGDPDTQYF. The chain recombines TRBV4-3 with TRBJ2-3; 8 bases fit TRBD1. The CDR3 extends over 14 amino acids. V lost 5 bases, J lost 4 bases, and 5 bases stayed unmatched. Per the germline V gene, CDR1 is LGHNA and CDR2 is YSLEER.

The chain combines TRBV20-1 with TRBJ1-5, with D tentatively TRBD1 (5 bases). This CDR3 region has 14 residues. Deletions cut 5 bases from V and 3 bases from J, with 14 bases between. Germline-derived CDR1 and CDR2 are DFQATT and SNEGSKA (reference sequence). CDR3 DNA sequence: TGCAGTGCTGGCCGCCGACAGAACAATCAGCCCCAGCATTTT. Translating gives CSAGRRQNNQPQHF.

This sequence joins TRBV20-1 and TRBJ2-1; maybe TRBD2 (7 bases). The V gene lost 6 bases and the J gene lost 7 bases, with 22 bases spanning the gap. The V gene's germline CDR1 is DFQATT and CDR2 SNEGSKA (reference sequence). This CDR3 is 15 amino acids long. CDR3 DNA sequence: TGCAGTGCACCGAGGGGGGGGGCCTCTAGGAATGAGCAGTTCTTC. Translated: CSAPRGGASRNEQFF.

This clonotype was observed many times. The CDR3, as DNA: TGTGCCAGCAGTTACTCAGGGGCTTCAACTAATGAAAAACTGTTTTTT. It encodes CASSYSGASTNEKLFF. V gene TRBV6-5 combines with J gene TRBJ1-4; D perhaps matches TRBD1 (5 bases). V shed 0 bases and J shed 0 bases, with 8 bases lying between them. This CDR3 comprises 16 residues. Germline assignment: CDR1 MNHEY and CDR2 SVGAGI.

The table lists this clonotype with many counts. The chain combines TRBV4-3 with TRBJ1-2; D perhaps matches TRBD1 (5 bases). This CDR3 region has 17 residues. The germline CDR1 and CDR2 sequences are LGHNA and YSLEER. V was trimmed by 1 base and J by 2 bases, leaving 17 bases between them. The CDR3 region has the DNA TGCGCCAGCAGCCAAGGGGACGGACAACACCGGAACTATGGCTACACCTTC. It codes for CASSQGDGQHRNYGYTF.

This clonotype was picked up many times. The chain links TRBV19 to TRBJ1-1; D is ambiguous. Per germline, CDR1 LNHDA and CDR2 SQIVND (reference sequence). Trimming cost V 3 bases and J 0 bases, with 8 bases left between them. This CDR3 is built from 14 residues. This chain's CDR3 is CASSIQAMNTEAFF. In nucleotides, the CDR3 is TGTGCCAGTAGTATTCAGGCTATGAACACTGAAGCTTTCTTT.

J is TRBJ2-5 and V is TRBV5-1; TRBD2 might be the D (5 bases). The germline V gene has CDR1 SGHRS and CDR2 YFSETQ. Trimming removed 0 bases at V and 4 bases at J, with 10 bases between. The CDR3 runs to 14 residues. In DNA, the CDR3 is TGCGCCAGCAGCTTGGGATTTCGGGGAGAGACCCAGTACTTC. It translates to CASSLGFRGETQYF.